These T cell receptor beta chains were read from a single sample in a study of cytotoxic CD8 clonotypes in ibrutinib-treated CLL. Data came from immunoSEQ multiplex PCR; TCRdb stores just in-frame clones and leaves some out. The sample holds about 130,000 clones, roughly three quarters seen once. Source: PBMCs, taken after 24 months of ibrutinib treatment. The receptors derive from a human donor with chronic lymphocytic leukemia. Both conserved end residues are part of each CDR3.

v_gene: TRBV14; CDR3aa: CASSPGGTGYNSPLHF
v_gene: TRBV6-6; CDR3aa: CASRLAGDSGEQYF
v_gene: TRBV28; CDR3aa: CASRQGRNYQPQHF
v_gene: TRBV7-3; CDR3aa: CASSPGPWDTQYF
v_gene: TRBV7-2; CDR3aa: CASSPRNSAVEQYF
v_gene: TRBV2; CDR3aa: CASTTGLAGTDTQYF
v_gene: TRBV6-1; CDR3aa: CASSATSGGSYEQYF
v_gene: TRBV7-9; CDR3aa: CASSLEGYKGDEQFF
v_gene: TRBV6-5; CDR3aa: CASSYGTNYGYTF
v_gene: TRBV6-1; CDR3aa: CASSPPHRSQETQYF
v_gene: TRBV19; CDR3aa: CASSIKGVAPRGYTF
v_gene: TRBV14; CDR3aa: CASSLSGELFF
v_gene: TRBV6-5; CDR3aa: CASSSPGPHEQYF
v_gene: TRBV19; CDR3aa: CASTPAGGHTGELFF
v_gene: TRBV5-5; CDR3aa: CASSLDGGYTF
v_gene: TRBV28; CDR3aa: CASSHDSSFYGYTF
v_gene: TRBV7-2; CDR3aa: CASSLRGQIDF
v_gene: TRBV13; CDR3aa: CASSLEGVYPRGGYTF
v_gene: TRBV30; CDR3aa: CAWGPGVGAIGNTIYF
v_gene: TRBV7-2; CDR3aa: CASSLGAGLVNVLTF
v_gene: TRBV27; CDR3aa: CASTNGGEFYGYTF
v_gene: TRBV5-1; CDR3aa: CASSLAPLLIDNEKLFF
v_gene: TRBV5-6; CDR3aa: CASSLAGQRETQYF
v_gene: TRBV19; CDR3aa: CASSIGQSTDTQYF
v_gene: TRBV10-3; CDR3aa: CATQAASGRAGGDTQYF
v_gene: TRBV7-2; CDR3aa: CASSPWARGDEQYF
v_gene: TRBV7-8; CDR3aa: CASSLGVRDATEAFF
v_gene: TRBV30; CDR3aa: CAWNRPPGEQYF
v_gene: TRBV29-1; CDR3aa: CSVVGAGTGETQYF
v_gene: TRBV11-2; CDR3aa: CASSQNSRGTDTQYF
v_gene: TRBV30; CDR3aa: CAWKAGGGQPQHF
v_gene: TRBV2; CDR3aa: CASSEAPPPGGREPQHF
v_gene: TRBV4-3; CDR3aa: CASSQMGWAEGEKLFF
v_gene: TRBV6-5; CDR3aa: CASSRDGQNSPLHF
v_gene: TRBV19; CDR3aa: CASSMWGGDSPLHF
v_gene: TRBV27; CDR3aa: CASRDVYEQYF
v_gene: TRBV7-2; CDR3aa: CASSLGLGQETQYF
v_gene: TRBV5-6; CDR3aa: CASSPALNQPQHF
v_gene: TRBV4-3; CDR3aa: CASSQDPNTEAFF
v_gene: TRBV2; CDR3aa: CARPVWGRNTEAFF
v_gene: TRBV28; CDR3aa: CASSSGQGTLPYTF
v_gene: TRBV30; CDR3aa: CAWSTRDPSTDTQYF
v_gene: TRBV6-5; CDR3aa: CASSTGFAGNTIYF
v_gene: TRBV6-1; CDR3aa: CASSEGGTNYGYTF
v_gene: TRBV21-1; CDR3aa: CASSPWAPGYTF
v_gene: TRBV27; CDR3aa: CASSLAGANVLTF